This T cell receptor beta chain was obtained from a study of human T cells and chemical hapten exposure. Study conclusions and caveats: No shift was seen in TCRs above 1 in 1000 frequency with DPC sensitization.

Time point here: patch test 2, 6 weeks after DPC sensitization. The sample's treatment: therapeutic diphenylcyclopropenone sensitization with weekly scalp DPC. In its sample, this clonotype was seen many times. Its antigen is undetermined. TCRdb fed the RACE reads into MiXCR, producing one record per CDR3 protein. The sample includes 110,000 to 150,000 distinct CDR3 sequences, 10% to 15% of them seen just once. Germline V gene lookup returns CDR1 SGHTA and CDR2 FQGNSA. V was clipped by 1 base and J by 1 base, with 14 bases between them. The CDR3 covers 16 residues. V is TRBV7-2 and J is TRBJ2-7, with a possible D match to TRBD2 (6 bases). The starting material was whole blood, obtained in connection with sensitization to the hapten diphenylcyclopropenone (DPC). This receptor was taken from a woman aged 50 to 60 with alopecia areata. Some clones in this sample may be carry-over from other donors' samples. In nucleotides, the CDR3 is TGTGCCAGCAGCTTAGAGGCCGGGGGAGTATCCTACGAGCAGTACTTC. Translation gives CASSLEAGGVSYEQYF.